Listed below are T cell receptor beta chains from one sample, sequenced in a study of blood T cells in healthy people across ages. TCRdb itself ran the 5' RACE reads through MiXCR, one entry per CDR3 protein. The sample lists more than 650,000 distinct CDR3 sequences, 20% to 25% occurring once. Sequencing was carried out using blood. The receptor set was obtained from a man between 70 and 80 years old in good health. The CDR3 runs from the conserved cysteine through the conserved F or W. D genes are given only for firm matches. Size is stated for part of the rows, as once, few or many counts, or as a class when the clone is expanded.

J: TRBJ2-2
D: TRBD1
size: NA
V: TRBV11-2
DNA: TGTGCCAGCAGCTCCACACCCGGACAGGGTGGCACCGGGGAGCTGTTTTTT
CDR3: CASSSTPGQGGTGELFF

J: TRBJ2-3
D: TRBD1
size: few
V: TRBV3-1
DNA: TGTGCCAGCAGATATACAGGGGCGAGCACAGATACGCAGTATTTT
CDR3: CASRYTGASTDTQYF

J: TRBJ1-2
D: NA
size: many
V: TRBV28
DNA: TGTGCCAGCAGCCTAGATACAGGGAGCAGTGGCTACACCTTC
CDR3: CASSLDTGSSGYTF

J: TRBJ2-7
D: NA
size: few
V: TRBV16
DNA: TGTGCCAGCAGCCAACGGGCAGACCCCTCCTACGAGCAGTACTTC
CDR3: CASSQRADPSYEQYF

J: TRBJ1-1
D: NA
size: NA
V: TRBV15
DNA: TGTGCCACCAGAAGTCCAGGGGACACTGAAGCTTTCTTT
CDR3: CATRSPGDTEAFF

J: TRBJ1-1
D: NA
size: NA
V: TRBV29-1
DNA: TGCAGCGCCGGACGGAGGTCTAAAGAAATGAACACTGAAGCTTTCTTT
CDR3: CSAGRRSKEMNTEAFF

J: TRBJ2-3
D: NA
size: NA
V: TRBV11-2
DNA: TGTGCCAGCAGCTTATCGGGGAGACGCACAGGTACGCAGTATTTT
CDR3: CASSLSGRRTGTQYF

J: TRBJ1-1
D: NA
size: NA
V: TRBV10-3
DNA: TGTGCCATCAGTGAGGGAGACACCGACGATGAAGCTTTCTTT
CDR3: CAISEGDTDDEAFF

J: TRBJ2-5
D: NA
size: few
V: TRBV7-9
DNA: TGTGCCAGCAGCTTAGATCGAGACGCCGAGACCCAGTACTTC
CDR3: CASSLDRDAETQYF

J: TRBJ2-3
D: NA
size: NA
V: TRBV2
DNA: TGTGCCAGCATCCCGGCCCCTGAGAGAGATACGCAGTATTTT
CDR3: CASIPAPERDTQYF

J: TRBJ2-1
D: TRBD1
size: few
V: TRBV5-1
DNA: TGCGCCAGGCCGGGGACAGGGTACTACAATGAGCAGTTCTTC
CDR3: CARPGTGYYNEQFF

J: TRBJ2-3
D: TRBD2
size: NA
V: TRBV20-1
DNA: TGCAGTGCTAGAGATCGAAGACTAGCGGGGACGGATACGCAGTATTTT
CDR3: CSARDRRLAGTDTQYF

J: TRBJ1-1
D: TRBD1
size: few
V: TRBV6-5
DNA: TGTGCCAGCAGCAGGACAGGGATCACTGAAGCTTTCTTT
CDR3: CASSRTGITEAFF

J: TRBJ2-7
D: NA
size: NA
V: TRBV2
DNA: TGTGCCAGCAAACCAGGGGATCTCTACGAGCAGTACTTC
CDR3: CASKPGDLYEQYF

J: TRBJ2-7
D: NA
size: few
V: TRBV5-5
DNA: TGTGCCAGCAGCTTGGGGGTACTAGTCCCCTACGAGCAGTACTTC
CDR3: CASSLGVLVPYEQYF

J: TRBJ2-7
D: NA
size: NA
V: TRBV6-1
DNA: TGTGCCAGCAGTGAAGCTCTAGTACGGAGCTACGAGCAGTACTTC
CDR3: CASSEALVRSYEQYF

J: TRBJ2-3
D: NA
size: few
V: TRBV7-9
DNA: TGTGCCAGCAGCATTGACAGGAACCCTAGCGCAGATACGCAGTATTTT
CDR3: CASSIDRNPSADTQYF

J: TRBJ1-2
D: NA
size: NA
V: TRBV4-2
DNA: TGTGCCAGCAGCCAAGATGGGGGGGAGTATGGTGTCTATGGCTACACCTTC
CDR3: CASSQDGGEYGVYGYTF

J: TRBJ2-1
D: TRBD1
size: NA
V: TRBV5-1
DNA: TGCGCCAGCAGCCCGCAGACAGGGGTCGATGAGCAGTTCTTC
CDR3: CASSPQTGVDEQFF

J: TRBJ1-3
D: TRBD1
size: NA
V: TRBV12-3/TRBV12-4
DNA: TGTGCCAGCAGTTGGGACAGGGGAAACGCCATATATTTT
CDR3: CASSWDRGNAIYF

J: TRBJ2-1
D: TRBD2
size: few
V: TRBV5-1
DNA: TGCGCCAGCAGCTTGACACGACCAGCGGGGAATGAGCAGTTCTTC
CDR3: CASSLTRPAGNEQFF

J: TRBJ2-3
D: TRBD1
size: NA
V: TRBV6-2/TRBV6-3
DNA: TGTGCCAGCAGTTACCCGGAAGGGGGCAGGATTACAGATACGCAGTATTTT
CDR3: CASSYPEGGRITDTQYF

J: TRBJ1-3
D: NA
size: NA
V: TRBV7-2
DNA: TGTGCCAGCAGCTTAGAGGGGACGGGAGGAAACACCATATATTTT
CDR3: CASSLEGTGGNTIYF

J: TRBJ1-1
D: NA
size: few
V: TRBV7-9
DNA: TGTGCCAGCAGCACCGGACCTGGGATGAACACTGAAGCTTTCTTT
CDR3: CASSTGPGMNTEAFF

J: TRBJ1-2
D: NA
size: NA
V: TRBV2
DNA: TGTGCCAGCAGTGAAACGGCGACTCTTTATGGCTACACCTTC
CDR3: CASSETATLYGYTF

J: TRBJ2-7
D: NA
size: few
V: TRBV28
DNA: TGTGCCAGCAGGTCCGCGGGACATATGTACGAGCAGTACTTC
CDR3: CASRSAGHMYEQYF

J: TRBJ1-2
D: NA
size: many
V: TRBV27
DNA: TGTGCCAGCAGTTTATTGGCAGGGAATAATGGCTACACCTTC
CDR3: CASSLLAGNNGYTF

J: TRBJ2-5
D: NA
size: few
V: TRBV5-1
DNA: TGCGCCAGCAGCCCGCTAGTAGGAGAAGAGACCCAGTACTTC
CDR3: CASSPLVGEETQYF

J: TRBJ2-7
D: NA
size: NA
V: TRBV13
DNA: TGTGCCAGCAGCCGGTGGGGGAATGAACCCTACGAGCAGTACTTC
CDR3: CASSRWGNEPYEQYF

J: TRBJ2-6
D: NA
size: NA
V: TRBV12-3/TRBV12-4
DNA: TGTGCCAGCAGTTCCCCTGATCGGTACTCTGGGGCCAACGTCCTGACTTTC
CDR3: CASSSPDRYSGANVLTF

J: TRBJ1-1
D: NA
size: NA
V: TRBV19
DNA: TGTGCCAGTAGTATAGGAGGCGCCAGCACTGAAGCTTTCTTT
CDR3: CASSIGGASTEAFF

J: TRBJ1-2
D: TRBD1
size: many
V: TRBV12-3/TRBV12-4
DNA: TGTGCCAGCAACACACAGGGGGCTACGGGATATGGCTACACCTTC
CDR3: CASNTQGATGYGYTF

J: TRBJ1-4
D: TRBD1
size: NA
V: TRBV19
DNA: TGTGCCAGTAGGCAAGAGGGGGCCACTAATGAAAAACTGTTTTTT
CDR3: CASRQEGATNEKLFF

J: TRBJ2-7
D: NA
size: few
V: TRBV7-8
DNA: TGTGCCAGCAGCTATTACTCAGGCTACGAGCAGTACTTC
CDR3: CASSYYSGYEQYF

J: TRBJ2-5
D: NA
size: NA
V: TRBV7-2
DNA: TGTGCCAGCAGCTTAAACGGCGGCGTAGAGACCCAGTACTTC
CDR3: CASSLNGGVETQYF

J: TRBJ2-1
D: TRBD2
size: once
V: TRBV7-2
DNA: TGTGCCAGCAGCGCTCTTAGCGGGAGTATTTCCAATGAGCAGTTCTTC
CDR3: CASSALSGSISNEQFF

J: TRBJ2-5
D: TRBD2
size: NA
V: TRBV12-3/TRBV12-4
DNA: TGTGCCAGCAGTTTTTTTGGACTAGCGGTCCAAGAGACCCAGTACTTC
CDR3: CASSFFGLAVQETQYF

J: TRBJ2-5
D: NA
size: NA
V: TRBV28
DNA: TGTGCCAGCAGTTTCGTACTCGGAGGAATTGGGACCCAGTACTTC
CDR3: CASSFVLGGIGTQYF

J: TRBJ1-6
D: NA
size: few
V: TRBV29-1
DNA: TGCAGCGTTGAGGGCAGCGGAATTATTAATTCACCCCTCCACTTT
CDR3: CSVEGSGIINSPLHF

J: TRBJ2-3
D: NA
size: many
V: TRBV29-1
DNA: TGCAGCGTTGGATGGGGACACACAGATACGCAGTATTTT
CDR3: CSVGWGHTDTQYF

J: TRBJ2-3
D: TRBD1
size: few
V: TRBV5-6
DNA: TGTGCCAGCAGCCCCGGAATCGACAGGGGGATCACAGATACGCAGTATTTT
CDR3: CASSPGIDRGITDTQYF

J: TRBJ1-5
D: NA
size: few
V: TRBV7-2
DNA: TGTGCCAGCAGCCTCACGGTTCGGCAGCCCCAGCATTTT
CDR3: CASSLTVRQPQHF

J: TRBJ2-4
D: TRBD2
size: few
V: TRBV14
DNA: TGTGCCAGCAGCCGAGGACTAGGAAACATTCAGTACTTC
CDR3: CASSRGLGNIQYF

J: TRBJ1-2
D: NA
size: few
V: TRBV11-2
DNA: TGTGCCAGCACCCCTGCGGGGGCGGGTACCTATGGCTACACCTTC
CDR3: CASTPAGAGTYGYTF

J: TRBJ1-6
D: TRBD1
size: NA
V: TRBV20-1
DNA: TGCAGTGCGGCTGGGACAGGGGGTAGTGATTCACCCCTCCACTTT
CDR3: CSAAGTGGSDSPLHF

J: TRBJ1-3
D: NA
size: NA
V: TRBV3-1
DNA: TGTGCCAGCAGCCAAGATAACGTGGATGGAAACACCATATATTTT
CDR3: CASSQDNVDGNTIYF

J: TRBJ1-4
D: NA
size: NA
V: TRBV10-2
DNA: TGCGCCAGCACCCCATCAGGTGTTACTAATGAAAAACTGTTTTTT
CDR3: CASTPSGVTNEKLFF

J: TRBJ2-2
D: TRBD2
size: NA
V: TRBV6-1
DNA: TGTGCCAGCAGTGAAGGGGGACTAGCGGGTTACACCGGGGAGCTGTTTTTT
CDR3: CASSEGGLAGYTGELFF

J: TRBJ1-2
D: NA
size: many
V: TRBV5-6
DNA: TGTGCCAGCAGCTTACCGGGACGGCACTATGGCTACACCTTC
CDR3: CASSLPGRHYGYTF

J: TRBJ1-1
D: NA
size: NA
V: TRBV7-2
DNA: TGTGCCAGCAGTTCTATCTTGGGTGGTTTAAGGAACACTGAAGCTTTCTTT
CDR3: CASSSILGGLRNTEAFF

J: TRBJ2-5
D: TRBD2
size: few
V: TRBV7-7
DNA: TGTGCCAGCAGCTTAGGTCTAGCGGGTCTCAAAGAGACCCAGTACTTC
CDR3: CASSLGLAGLKETQYF

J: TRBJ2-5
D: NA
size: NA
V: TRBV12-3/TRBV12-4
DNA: TGTGCCAGCAGTTTCTCAGGGGTGGTGCAGACCCAGTACTTC
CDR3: CASSFSGVVQTQYF

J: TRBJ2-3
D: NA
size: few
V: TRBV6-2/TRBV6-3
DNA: TGTGCCAGCATCCAAGCCAATCTTAACACAGATACGCAGTATTTT
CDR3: CASIQANLNTDTQYF

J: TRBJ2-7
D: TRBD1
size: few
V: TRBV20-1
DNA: TGCAGTGCTAGAGATTGGGCAGGGGGCGAGCAGTACTTC
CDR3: CSARDWAGGEQYF

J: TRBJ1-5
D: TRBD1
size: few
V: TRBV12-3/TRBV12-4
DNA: TGTGCCTGCAGCGGACAGGGGGCTGGCATGAGAAATCAGCCCCAGCATTTT
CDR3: CACSGQGAGMRNQPQHF

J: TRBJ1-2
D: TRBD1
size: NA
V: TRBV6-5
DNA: TGTGCCAGCAGATACGACAGGGGAGGAGAGGGCTACACCTTC
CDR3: CASRYDRGGEGYTF

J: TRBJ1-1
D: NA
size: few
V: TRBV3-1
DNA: TGTGCCAGCAGCCAACCCTACACTAATGTCGCTGAAGCTTTCTTT
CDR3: CASSQPYTNVAEAFF

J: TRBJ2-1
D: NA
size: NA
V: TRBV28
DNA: TGTGCCAGCAGCCTATATTGGACAGGGAGGGGCAATGAACAGTTCTTC
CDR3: CASSLYWTGRGNEQFF